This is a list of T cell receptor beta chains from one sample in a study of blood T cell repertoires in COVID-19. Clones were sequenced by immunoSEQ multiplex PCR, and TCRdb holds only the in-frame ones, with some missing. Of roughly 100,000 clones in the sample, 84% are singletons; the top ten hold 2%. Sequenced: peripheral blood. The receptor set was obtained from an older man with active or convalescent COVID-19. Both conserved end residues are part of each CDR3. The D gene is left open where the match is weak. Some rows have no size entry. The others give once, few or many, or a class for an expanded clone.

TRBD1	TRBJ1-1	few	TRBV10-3	TGTGCCATCAGTGAAGGGACAGGGGGCTTTACTGAAGCTTTCTTT	CAISEGTGGFTEAFF
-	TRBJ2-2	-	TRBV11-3	TGTGCCAGCAGCCCTCGACAGGAAACCGGGGAGCTGTTTTTT	CASSPRQETGELFF
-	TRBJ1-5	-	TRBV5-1	TGCGCCAGCAGCTTGGCCGGGGTTAGCAATCAGCCCCAGCATTTT	CASSLAGVSNQPQHF
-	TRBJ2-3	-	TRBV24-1	TGTGCCACCGCGCGCGCATCTAGCACAGATACGCAGTATTTT	CATARASSTDTQYF
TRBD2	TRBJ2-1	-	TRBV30	TGTGCCTGGAAGGAGCGAAGCGGGGGGGTTTCCTACAATGAGCAGTTCTTC	CAWKERSGGVSYNEQFF
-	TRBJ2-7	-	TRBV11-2	TGTGCCAGCGGCGTCAGGGCTTCCTACGAGCAGTACTTC	CASGVRASYEQYF
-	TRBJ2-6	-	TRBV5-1	TGCGCCAGCAGCTCGGAGTCAGGGGCCAACGTCCTGACTTTC	CASSSESGANVLTF
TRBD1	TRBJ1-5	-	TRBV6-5	TGTGCCAGCAGTTACACACAGGGGGAAGGGCCCCAGCATTTT	CASSYTQGEGPQHF
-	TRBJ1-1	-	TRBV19	TGTGCCAGTAGAAACCGCCCACAGGGTCACTCTGAAGCTTTCTTT	CASRNRPQGHSEAFF
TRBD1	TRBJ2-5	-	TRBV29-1	TGCAGCGTTGACAACCCCCCAGGGGGCCGGGAGACCCAGTACTTC	CSVDNPPGGRETQYF
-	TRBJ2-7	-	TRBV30	TGTGCCTGGAGTGTGGCCCCCGTCTACGAGCAGTACTTC	CAWSVAPVYEQYF
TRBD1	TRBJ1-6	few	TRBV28	TGTGCCAGCGGTTCGACCGGGACAGGGTATAATTCACCCCTCCACTTT	CASGSTGTGYNSPLHF
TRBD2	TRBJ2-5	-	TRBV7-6	TGTGCCAGCAGCTTAGTCGGGGGGGGCCTTCCAGAGACCCAGTACTTC	CASSLVGGGLPETQYF
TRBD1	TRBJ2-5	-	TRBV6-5	TGTGCCAGCAGTCGTACAGGGGGCAGGCAAGAGACCCAGTACTTC	CASSRTGGRQETQYF
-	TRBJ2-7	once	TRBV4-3	TGCGCCAGCAGCCAAGAGGCCCAGGTCCTAACCTACGAGCAGTACTTC	CASSQEAQVLTYEQYF
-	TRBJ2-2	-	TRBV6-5	TGTGCCAGCAGTTCCCGGACAGGGAGGGGCACCGGGGAGCTGTTTTTT	CASSSRTGRGTGELFF
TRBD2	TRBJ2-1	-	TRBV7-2	TGTGCCAGCAGCCCGGGTCGCGCGGGGGGTTCCTACAATGAGCAGTTCTTC	CASSPGRAGGSYNEQFF
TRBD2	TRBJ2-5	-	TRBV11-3	TGTGCCAGCAGCTTAGCGGCTAGCGGGGTAGAGACCCAGTACTTC	CASSLAASGVETQYF
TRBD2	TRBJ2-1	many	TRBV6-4	TGTGCCAGCAGTGACTTAGCGGGGAACAATGAGCAGTTCTTC	CASSDLAGNNEQFF
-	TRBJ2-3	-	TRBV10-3	TGTGCCATCGGGACTCCAGATACGCAGTATTTT	CAIGTPDTQYF
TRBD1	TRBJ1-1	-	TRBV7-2	TGTGCCAGCAGCTTAGGGACAGGGGAAAAGAGAGCTGAAGCTTTCTTT	CASSLGTGEKRAEAFF
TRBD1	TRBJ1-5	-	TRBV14	TGTGCCAGCAGCCTGGGACAGGGGGCCTTCAGGCAGCCCCAGCATTTT	CASSLGQGAFRQPQHF
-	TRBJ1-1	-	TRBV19	TGTGCCAGTAGTGGGTCGGCGGCCGATACGGCTTTCTTT	CASSGSAADTAFF
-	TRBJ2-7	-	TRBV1	TGCACCAGCAGCCAAGTTGGGAGCGGGGGGGCCTACGAGCAGTACTTC	CTSSQVGSGGAYEQYF
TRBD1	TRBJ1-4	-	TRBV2	TGTGCCAGCAGTGGGACAGGGGCCCCTAATGAAAAACTGTTTTTT	CASSGTGAPNEKLFF
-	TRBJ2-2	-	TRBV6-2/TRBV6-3	TGTGCCAGCAGTTACTCTTCCCAGGGTGCGGGGGAGCTGTTTTTT	CASSYSSQGAGELFF
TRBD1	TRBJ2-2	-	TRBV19	TGTGCCAGTAGAGGTTCAGGGGGGAACACCGGGGAGCTGTTTTTT	CASRGSGGNTGELFF
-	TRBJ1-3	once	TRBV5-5	TGTGCCAGCAGCTTGAGTCCCGGCGGAGGAAACACCATATATTTT	CASSLSPGGGNTIYF
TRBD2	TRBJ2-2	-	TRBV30	TGTGCCTGGATCCCTCCGGGACTAGGGAACACCGGGGAGCTGTTTTTT	CAWIPPGLGNTGELFF
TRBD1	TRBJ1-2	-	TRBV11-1	TGTGCCAGCAGCCCCGCCGGGACAGGGATAATTGGCTACACCTTC	CASSPAGTGIIGYTF
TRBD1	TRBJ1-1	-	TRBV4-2	TGTGCCAGCAGCCAAGACCCGACAGGGGGTAACACTGAAGCTTTCTTT	CASSQDPTGGNTEAFF
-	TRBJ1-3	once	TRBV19	TGTGCCACCGGGATTCGAAACACCATATATTTT	CATGIRNTIYF
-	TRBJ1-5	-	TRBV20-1	TGCAGTGCTAGTAACCCCAGCGGATTTGGGGGCAATCAGCCCCAGCATTTT	CSASNPSGFGGNQPQHF
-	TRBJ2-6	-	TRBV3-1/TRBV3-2	TGTGCCAGCAGCCAAGACCTCTCTGGGGCCAACGTCCTGACTTTC	CASSQDLSGANVLTF
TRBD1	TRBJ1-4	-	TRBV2	TGTGCCAGCAGTGGTCAGGGGGCCTTGACTAATGAAAAACTGTTTTTT	CASSGQGALTNEKLFF
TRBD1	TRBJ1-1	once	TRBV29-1	TGCAGCGCCACCGGACAGGGCCGAATGAACACTGAAGCTTTCTTT	CSATGQGRMNTEAFF
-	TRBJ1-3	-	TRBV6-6	TGTGCCAGCAGTTTCGGGGGGGCTGGAAACACCATATATTTT	CASSFGGAGNTIYF
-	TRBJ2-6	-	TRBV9	TGTGCCAGCAGCGTAGGCGGCTCTGGGGCCAACGTCCTGACTTTC	CASSVGGSGANVLTF
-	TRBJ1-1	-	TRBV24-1	TGTGCCACCAGTGGGTCCACAGGGAACACTGAAGCTTTCTTT	CATSGSTGNTEAFF
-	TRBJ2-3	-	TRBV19	TGTGCCAGTAGCCTTAACACAGATACGCAGTATTTT	CASSLNTDTQYF
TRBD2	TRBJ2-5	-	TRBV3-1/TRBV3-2	TGTGCCAGCAGGAAGGGTATAGCGGGGGCGGGGGAGACCCAGTACTTC	CASRKGIAGAGETQYF
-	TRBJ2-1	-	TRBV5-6	TGTGCCAGCAGCTTGGACAGGCTGTACAATGAGCAGTTCTTC	CASSLDRLYNEQFF
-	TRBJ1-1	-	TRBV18	TGTGCCAGCTCCCTCGGAGTATCCATGAACACTGAAGCTTTCTTT	CASSLGVSMNTEAFF
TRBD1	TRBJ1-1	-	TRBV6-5	TGTGCCAGCAGAACGGACAGGTTGAACACTGAAGCTTTCTTT	CASRTDRLNTEAFF
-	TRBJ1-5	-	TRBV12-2	TGTGCAAGTCGCCCCAGGACAGGGTATCACCAGCCCCAGCATTTT	CASRPRTGYHQPQHF
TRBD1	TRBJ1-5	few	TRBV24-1	TGTGCCACCTCCACAGGGGCCCCCAATCAGCCCCAGCATTTT	CATSTGAPNQPQHF
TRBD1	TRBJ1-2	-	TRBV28	TGTGCCAGCAGGAAAACAGGGGGCTCTGGCTACACCTTC	CASRKTGGSGYTF
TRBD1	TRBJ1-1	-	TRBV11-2	TGTGCCAGCAGCCCGGGGTTTTTAGGGGGCGGGACTGAAGCTTTCTTT	CASSPGFLGGGTEAFF
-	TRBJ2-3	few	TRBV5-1	TGCGCCAGCAGCTTGGACAGGAGCACAGATACGCAGTATTTT	CASSLDRSTDTQYF
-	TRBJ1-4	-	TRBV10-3	TGTGCCATCAGTGAACTCGACAGAGCAACTAATGAAAAACTGTTTTTT	CAISELDRATNEKLFF
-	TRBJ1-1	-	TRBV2	TGTGCCAGCAGTCTTACAGGCATGAACACTGAAGCTTTCTTT	CASSLTGMNTEAFF
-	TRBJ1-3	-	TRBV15	TGTGCCACCAGCAGAGATCACTCTGGAAACACCATATATTTT	CATSRDHSGNTIYF
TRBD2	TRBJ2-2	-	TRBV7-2	TGTGCCAGCAGCGCAGGGACTAGCGGGGGACGAGGTACCGGGGAGCTGTTTTTT	CASSAGTSGGRGTGELFF